These 26 T cell receptor beta chains came from one sample sequenced in a study of blood T cell repertoires in COVID-19. Assay: immunoSEQ multiplex PCR; the TCRdb copy retains only in-frame clones and omits some. The profile shows roughly 250,000 clones, around nine tenths of them singletons. The specimen was PBMCs or T cells enriched from blood (not recorded which). The receptors here all came from a woman between 45 and 65 years old who had recovered from COVID-19.

V usage is TRBV19 and J usage is TRBJ2-1; 9 bases line up with TRBD2. J was trimmed by 9 bases and V by 3 bases; bases with no gene match: 15. Germline V lookup: CDR1 LNHDA, CDR2 SQIVND (reference sequence). This CDR3 has 17 residues. DNA of the CDR3: TGTGCCAGTAGTATCCTATCCCTTACTAGCGGGCTCGGTGAGCAGTTCTTC. It encodes CASSILSLTSGLGEQFF. The full variable domain, in which reference TRBV19 and TRBJ2-1 provide the parts outside the CDR3, is DGGITQSPKYLFRKEGQNVTLSCEQNLNHDAMYWYRQDPGQGLRLIYYSQIVNDFQKGDIAEGYSVSREKKESFPLTVTSAQKNPTAFYLCASSILSLTSGLGEQFFGPGTRLTVL.

The sample holds one count of this clone. The chain links TRBV6-2 or TRBV6-3 to TRBJ2-7; 9 nucleotides line up with TRBD1. V trimming: 5 bases; J trimming: 1 base; junction bases outside the gene matches: 9. The CDR3 sequence is 16 residues long. CDR1 MNHEY and CDR2 SVGEGT come from the germline V gene. The CDR3 sequence: CASSQYRGPDSYEQYF. DNA of the CDR3: TGTGCCAGCAGTCAATACAGGGGGCCAGATTCCTACGAGCAGTACTTC.

This clone was seen a single time. The chain carries TRBV6-6 and TRBJ2-7; D is unresolved. V lost 3 bases and J lost 1, with 10 bases in between. From germline, CDR1 is MNHNY and CDR2 SVGAGI (reference sequence). The CDR3 covers 14 residues. CDR3 sequence: CASSYLAPSYEQYF. DNA for the CDR3: TGTGCCAGCAGTTATCTCGCGCCTTCCTACGAGCAGTACTTC.

The J gene is TRBJ1-2, the V gene TRBV2; D uncertain. The germline V and J ends were trimmed by 7 bases and 4 bases, with 13 bases remaining between them. Germline values: CDR1 SNHLY, CDR2 FYNNEI. This CDR3 spans 13 amino acids. CDR3 in amino acids: CASIRGRRYGYTF. The CDR3 DNA reads TGTGCCAGCATCCGAGGAAGGCGCTATGGCTACACCTTC. The full variable domain, its missing parts supplied by reference TRBV2 and TRBJ1-2, is EPEVTQTPSHQVTQMGQEVILRCVPISNHLYFYWYRQILGQKVEFLVSFYNNEISEKSEIFDDQFSVERPDGSNFTLKIRSTKLEDSAMYFCASIRGRRYGYTFGSGTRLTVV.

V gene TRBV6-6 combines with J gene TRBJ1-3; perhaps TRBD1 as D (6 bases). Germline CDR1 MNHNY, CDR2 SVGAGI (reference sequence). Trimming took off 6 bases at V and 2 bases at J, with 20 bases between the two ends. There are 17 residues in the CDR3. The CDR3 spells CASSRDFTGLAGNTIYF. In DNA form, the CDR3 reads TGTGCCAGCAGCCGAGATTTTACAGGGTTGGCTGGAAACACCATATATTTT.

This chain uses TRBV5-1 with TRBJ2-1; TRBD1 is a possible D gene (6 bases). The CDR3 is made up of 15 amino acids. The germline CDR1 and CDR2 sequences are SGHRS and YFSETQ. Trimming shortened V by 0 bases and J by 2 bases, and 9 bases separated the two germline ends. The CDR3 region has the DNA TGCGCCAGCAGCTTGGGGCAGGGGCCCTACAATGAGCAGTTCTTC. Encoded protein: CASSLGQGPYNEQFF.

The chain carries TRBV13 and TRBJ2-5, with D perhaps TRBD1 (5 bases). The germline gives CDR1 PRHDT, CDR2 FYEKMQ (reference sequence). Trimming took 0 bases from V and 5 from J, leaving 13 bases between them. This CDR3 region has 15 residues. The CDR3 DNA follows: TGTGCCAGCAGCTTAGGCCGGGCAGGGTTCGAGACCCAGTACTTC. Protein sequence: CASSLGRAGFETQYF.

This clone has only one observation. This chain connects TRBV12-5 to TRBJ2-3, with TRBD2 matching 13 bases. Trimming at V came to 6 bases and at J to 5 bases, leaving 8 bases not matched to a gene. The CDR3 totals 16 residues. Germline loops: CDR1 LGHNT, CDR2 FRNRAP. CDR3 in DNA: TGTGCTAGTGGCACGGGACTAGCGGGATATGGAGATACGCAGTATTTT. Translation gives CASGTGLAGYGDTQYF.

The chain couples TRBV19 to TRBJ2-7; 7 nucleotides match TRBD1. This CDR3 is built from 13 residues. J gave up 4 bases and V 5 bases, and 5 bases lay outside the gene matches. Germline V gene data show CDR1 as LNHDA and CDR2 as SQIVND (reference sequence). The CDR3 reads CASSFRDRYEQYF. The CDR3 bases are TGTGCCAGTAGTTTCCGGGACAGATACGAGCAGTACTTC.

The chain links TRBV28 to TRBJ2-7, with 10 bases matching TRBD2. The CDR3 has 16 amino acids. After removal of 4 bases from V and 3 bases from J, the junction contained 9 bases not matched to a gene. Germline V lookup: CDR1 MDHEN, CDR2 SYDVKM. The CDR3 sequence is CASSSNPGLADYEQYF. The DNA for the CDR3 is TGTGCCAGCAGTTCCAATCCCGGACTAGCGGACTACGAGCAGTACTTC.

This chain links TRBV24-1 with TRBJ2-5, with TRBD2 identical over 11 bases. Germline V gene data show CDR1 as KGHDR and CDR2 as SFDVKD. V dropped 4 bases and J dropped 5; count of bases not matched to a gene: 8. This CDR3 has 16 amino acids. For the CDR3, the DNA is TGTGCCACCAGTGACCCACTAGCGGGAGTCGAGGAGACCCAGTACTTC. This gives the protein CATSDPLAGVEETQYF.

This rearrangement joins TRBV7-3 to TRBJ2-3; 9 nucleotides agree with TRBD2. CDR1 SGHTA and CDR2 FQGTGA come from the germline V gene. V was pared by 5 bases and J by 6 bases, with 6 bases of the junction left unmatched. The CDR3 runs to 14 residues. The CDR3: CASSNSGSGDTQYF. DNA of the CDR3: TGTGCCAGCAGCAATAGCGGGAGTGGGGATACGCAGTATTTT.

The chain has TRBV5-1 and TRBJ2-1, with TRBD1 as a possible D gene (5 bases). Germline V gene lookup returns CDR1 SGHRS and CDR2 YFSETQ. With 1 base removed from V and 7 bases from J, the gap between germline ends came to 15 bases. CDR3 length equals 15 residues. CDR3 in DNA: TGCGCCAGCAGCTTGTTAGGGGTAGCCCCGAATGAGCAGTTCTTC. It is translated as CASSLLGVAPNEQFF.

This chain joins TRBV6-2 or TRBV6-3 and TRBJ1-5; 7 nucleotides agree with TRBD1. With 2 bases clipped from V and 7 bases from J, the junction kept 8 bases outside the gene matches. The CDR3 loop spans 15 amino acids. Per the germline V gene, CDR1 is MNHEY and CDR2 is SVGEGT. The CDR3 coding sequence is TGTGCCAGCAGTTACGCCGGGACAGTGAAACAGCCCCAGCATTTT. The encoded protein is CASSYAGTVKQPQHF.

This chain joins TRBV9 and TRBJ2-3; TRBD2 matches at 9 bases. The CDR3 totals 17 residues. Germline values: CDR1 SGDLS, CDR2 YYNGEE. The V gene end was trimmed by 0 bases and the J gene end by 2 bases; junction bases not matched to a gene: 7. CDR3 bases: TGTGCCAGCAGCGTAGAAGGGCTAGCGGGATCCACAGATACGCAGTATTTT. As protein: CASSVEGLAGSTDTQYF.

The J gene is TRBJ2-7, the V gene TRBV28, with a tentative D call TRBD2 (6 bases). V lost 6 bases, J lost 0 bases, and 15 bases lay in between. The CDR3 extends over 15 amino acids. The germline gives CDR1 MDHEN, CDR2 SYDVKM. The CDR3 DNA follows: TGTGCCAGCAGCCCCGGGACTGTAAGCTCCTACGAGCAGTACTTC. As protein: CASSPGTVSSYEQYF.

This clone was detected once. The rearrangement links TRBV28 to TRBJ1-2, with 10 bases that match TRBD1. V shed 7 bases, J shed 4 bases, and the junction held 6 bases outside the gene matches. Germline V lookup: CDR1 MDHEN, CDR2 SYDVKM. CDR3 length: 14 amino acids. CDR3: CASNGQGGAYGYTF. The CDR3 DNA reads as TGTGCCAGCAATGGACAGGGGGGGGCCTATGGCTACACCTTC.

This chain uses TRBV9 with TRBJ2-4, with D tentatively TRBD1 (6 bases). The CDR3 is 16 residues long. CDR1 and CDR2 from the germline V gene are SGDLS and YYNGEE. V lost 0 bases, J lost 4 bases, and 14 bases lay in between. The CDR3 region has the DNA TGTGCCAGCAGCGTAGGGGGTCAGGGGTTAAAAAACATTCAGTACTTC. Encoded protein: CASSVGGQGLKNIQYF.

The chain couples TRBV28 to TRBJ1-1, with TRBD1 matching over 9 bases. Germline CDR1 and CDR2: MDHEN and SYDVKM. The CDR3 covers 15 residues. V was pared by 5 bases and J by 5 bases, with 9 bases of the junction left unmatched. For the CDR3, the DNA is TGTGCCAGCAGTCCCGACAGGGGGAAGATTACTGAAGCTTTCTTT. Protein product: CASSPDRGKITEAFF.

In DNA form, the CDR3 reads TGTGCCAGCAAAACCGTCGTCCGGGAAGGGCACCGGGGGGAGCTGTTTTTT. Its protein is CASKTVVREGHRGELFF. V usage is TRBV28 and J usage is TRBJ2-2; possibly TRBD2 for D (5 bases). This CDR3 spans 17 amino acids. Per germline, CDR1 MDHEN and CDR2 SYDVKM. V was cut by 7 bases and J by 8 bases, with 26 bases left in between.

This chain links TRBV4-1 with TRBJ2-7; D is possibly TRBD1 (6 bases). The germline V gene has CDR1 MGHRA and CDR2 YSYEKL. The CDR3 totals 15 residues. V was trimmed by 2 bases and J by 0 bases, leaving 11 bases between them. The CDR3 is CASSQQEGGSYEQYF. DNA for the CDR3: TGCGCCAGCAGCCAACAGGAAGGGGGCTCCTACGAGCAGTACTTC.

V and J are TRBV9 and TRBJ1-3; possibly TRBD1 for D (5 bases). V lost 0 bases and J 8 bases, leaving 12 bases between the germline ends. This CDR3 has 14 residues. CDR1 is SGDLS and CDR2 is YYNGEE in the germline V gene. CDR3 bases: TGTGCCAGCAGCGTAGGTCAGTGGGGGGACACCATATATTTT. It codes for CASSVGQWGDTIYF.

The chain joins TRBV7-2 to TRBJ2-3; D is possibly TRBD2 (5 bases). This CDR3 region has 14 residues. Germline lookup yields CDR1 SGHTA and CDR2 FQGNSA. V was pared by 6 bases and J by 6 bases, with 16 bases between. Here the CDR3 reads CASSILNRGDTQYF. In DNA form, the CDR3 reads TGTGCCAGCAGTATATTAAATCGAGGGGATACGCAGTATTTT.

The genes are TRBV11-3 and TRBJ2-3; no clear D. The CDR3 loop spans 13 amino acids. The germline CDR1 and CDR2 sequences are SGHNT and YENEEA. V shed 5 bases and J shed 1 base, with 7 bases lying between them. In DNA form, the CDR3 reads TGTGCCAGCAGCCCCCAGGGCACAGATACGCAGTATTTT. This codes for CASSPQGTDTQYF.

Concerning this clone itself: Other DNA variants within this sample encode the same CDR3. The chain is built from TRBV7-9 and TRBJ1-1, with 9 bases fitting TRBD1. V lost 3 bases and J lost 4; bases outside the gene matches: 0. This CDR3 comprises 13 residues. Germline V gives CDR1 SEHNR, CDR2 FQNEAQ (reference sequence). The CDR3 loop reads CASSLTGGTEAFF. The DNA for the CDR3 is TGTGCCAGCAGCTTGACAGGGGGCACTGAAGCTTTCTTT.

In this sample, this clone turned up many times. This chain joins TRBV4-1 and TRBJ2-7, with TRBD1 matching over 8 bases. The V segment lost 4 bases and the J segment 2 bases; nucleotides outside the gene matches: 7. This CDR3 comprises 15 residues. Germline V CDR1 and CDR2: MGHRA, YSYEKL. The CDR3 loop reads CASSLSGTGAYEQYF. In nucleotides, the CDR3 is TGCGCCAGCAGCCTCTCAGGGACAGGCGCCTACGAGCAGTACTTC.